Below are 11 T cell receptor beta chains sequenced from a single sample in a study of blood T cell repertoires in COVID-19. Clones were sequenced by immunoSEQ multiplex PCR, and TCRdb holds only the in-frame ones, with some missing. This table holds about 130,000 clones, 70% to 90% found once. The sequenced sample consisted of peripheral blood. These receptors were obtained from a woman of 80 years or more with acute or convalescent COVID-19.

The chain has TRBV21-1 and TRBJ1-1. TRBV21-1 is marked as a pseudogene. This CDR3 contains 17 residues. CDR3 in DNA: TGTGCCAGCAGCCAGCGGGGGAGGAACCCCAAGAACACTGAAGCTTTCTTT. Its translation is CASSQRGRNPKNTEAFF.

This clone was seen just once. CDR3 in amino acids: CASARWGHGYTF. The CDR3 region has the DNA TGTGCTAGTGCCCGGTGGGGGCACGGCTACACCTTC. The chain uses TRBV12-5 and TRBJ1-2; a possible D gene is TRBD1 (6 bases). Trimming shortened V by 7 bases and J by 8 bases, and 14 bases separated the two germline ends. Germline V gene data show CDR1 as LGHNT and CDR2 as FRNRAP. The CDR3 extends over 12 amino acids.

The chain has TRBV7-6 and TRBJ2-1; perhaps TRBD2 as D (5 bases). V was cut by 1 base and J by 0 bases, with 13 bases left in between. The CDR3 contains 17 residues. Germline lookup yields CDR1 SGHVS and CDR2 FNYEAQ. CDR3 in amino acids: CASSLELARSSYNEQFF. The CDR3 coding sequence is TGTGCCAGCAGCTTAGAGTTAGCGCGCAGCTCCTACAATGAGCAGTTCTTC.

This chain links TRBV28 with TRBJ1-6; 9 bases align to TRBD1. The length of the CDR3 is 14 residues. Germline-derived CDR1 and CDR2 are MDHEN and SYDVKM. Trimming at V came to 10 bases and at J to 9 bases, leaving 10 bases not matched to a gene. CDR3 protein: CATKTGTGTSPLHF. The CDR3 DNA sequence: TGTGCCACCAAGACCGGGACAGGGACTTCACCCCTCCACTTT.

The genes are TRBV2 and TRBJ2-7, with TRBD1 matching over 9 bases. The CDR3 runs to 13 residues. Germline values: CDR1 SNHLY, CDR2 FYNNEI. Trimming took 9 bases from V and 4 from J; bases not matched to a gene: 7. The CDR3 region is CARRGQGRYEQYF. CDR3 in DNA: TGTGCCAGGAGGGGACAGGGAAGATACGAGCAGTACTTC.

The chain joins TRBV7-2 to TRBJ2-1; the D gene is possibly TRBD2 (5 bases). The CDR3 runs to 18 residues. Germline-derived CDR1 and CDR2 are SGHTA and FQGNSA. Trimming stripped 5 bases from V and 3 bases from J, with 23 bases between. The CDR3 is CASSPLPGPRLLYNEQFF. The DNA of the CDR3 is TGTGCCAGCAGCCCCCTACCCGGCCCCCGACTACTCTACAATGAGCAGTTCTTC.

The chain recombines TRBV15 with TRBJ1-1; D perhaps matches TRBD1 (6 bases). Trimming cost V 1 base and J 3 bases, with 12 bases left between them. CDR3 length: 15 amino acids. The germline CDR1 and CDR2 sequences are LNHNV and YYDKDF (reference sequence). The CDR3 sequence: CATSRVTGRDTEAFF. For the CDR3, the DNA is TGTGCCACCAGCAGAGTAACAGGGCGGGACACTGAAGCTTTCTTT.

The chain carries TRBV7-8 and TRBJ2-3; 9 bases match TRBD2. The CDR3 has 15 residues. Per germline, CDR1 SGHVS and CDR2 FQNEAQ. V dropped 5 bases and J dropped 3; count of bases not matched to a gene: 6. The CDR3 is CASSTLAGRTDTQYF. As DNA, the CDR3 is TGTGCCAGCAGCACCCTAGCGGGGCGAACAGATACGCAGTATTTT. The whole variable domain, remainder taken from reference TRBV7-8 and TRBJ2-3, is GAGVSQSPRYKVAKRGQDVALRCDPISGHVSLFWYQQALGQGPEFLTYFQNEAQLDKSGLPSDRFFAERPEGSVSTLKIQRTQQEDSAVYLCASSTLAGRTDTQYFGPGTRLTVL.

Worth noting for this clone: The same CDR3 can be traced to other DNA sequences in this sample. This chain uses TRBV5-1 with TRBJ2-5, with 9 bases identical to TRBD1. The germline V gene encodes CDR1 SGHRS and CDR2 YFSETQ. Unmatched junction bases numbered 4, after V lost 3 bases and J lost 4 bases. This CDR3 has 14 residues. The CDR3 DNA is TGCGCCAGCAGCTCCACAGGGGGCCGAGAGACCCAGTACTTC. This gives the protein CASSSTGGRETQYF.

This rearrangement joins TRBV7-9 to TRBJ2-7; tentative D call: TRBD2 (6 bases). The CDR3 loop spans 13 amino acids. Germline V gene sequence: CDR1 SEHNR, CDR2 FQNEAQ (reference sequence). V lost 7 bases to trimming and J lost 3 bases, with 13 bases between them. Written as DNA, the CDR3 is TGTGCCAGCAACAACCCGGGAGTCTACGAGCAGTACTTC. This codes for CASNNPGVYEQYF.

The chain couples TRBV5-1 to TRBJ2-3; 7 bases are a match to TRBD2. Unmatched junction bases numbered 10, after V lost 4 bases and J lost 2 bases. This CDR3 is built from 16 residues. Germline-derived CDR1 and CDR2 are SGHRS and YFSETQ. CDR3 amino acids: CASSASSSGFTDTQYF. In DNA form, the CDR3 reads TGCGCCAGCAGCGCCTCATCTAGCGGTTTCACAGATACGCAGTATTTT.